This is a list of T cell receptor beta chains from one sample in a study of Graves' ophthalmopathy and Graves' hyperthyroidism. TCRdb reprocessed the multiplex PCR reads with MiXCR, giving one entry per CDR3 protein. Here the sample spans 200,000 to 250,000 distinct CDR3 sequences, around 50% being singletons. The specimen sequenced was peripheral blood. Source of these receptors: an adult man with Graves' ophthalmopathy. CDR3s include the opening cysteine and the closing phenylalanine or tryptophan.

j_call v_call cdr3_aa
TRBJ2-5 TRBV2 CASTTGREETQYF
TRBJ1-2 TRBV7-9 CASSPGRAFYGYTF
TRBJ1-2 TRBV5-1 CASKREGNYGYTF
TRBJ1-2 TRBV2 CASSLVNRMGGYTF
TRBJ2-5 TRBV10-3 CASSFWAGGRETQYF
TRBJ1-2 TRBV25-1 CASSQDIQGRYGYTF
TRBJ2-5 TRBV15 CATSRKDSFGETQYF
TRBJ1-2 TRBV9 CASSVGETHGYTF
TRBJ1-2 TRBV19 CASSIDRGYGYTF
TRBJ1-1 TRBV24-1 CATSGPGGADTEAFF
TRBJ1-5 TRBV19 CASTPQIKTGLDQPQHF
TRBJ2-5 TRBV11-1 CASSLALGAQETQYF
TRBJ2-7 TRBV5-1 CASSFFVGTYEQYF
TRBJ1-1 TRBV5-4 CASSIRERGTEAFF
TRBJ2-7 TRBV25-1 CASSDFGQSYEQYF
TRBJ1-4 TRBV20-1 CSAREGLNEKLFF